Sequencing of this T cell receptor (beta chain) was carried out in a study of radiotherapy plus CTLA-4 blockade in lung cancer. Germline CDR1 SGHVS, CDR2 FQNEAQ. The V and J ends lost 4 bases and 6 bases, in that order; junction bases with no gene match: 6. The CDR3 sequence is 15 residues long. Profiling relied on immunoSEQ multiplex PCR, and the TCRdb table lists in-frame clones only, not all of them. The table includes roughly 25,000 clones, around 70% detected once. The clonotype comes from a human donor with non-small cell lung cancer who had stable disease on radiotherapy plus ipilimumab. The chain has TRBV7-8 and TRBJ2-1; 10 bases are shared with TRBD1. The source was peripheral blood, collected from a patient treated with radiotherapy plus ipilimumab. The CDR3 bases are TGTGCCAGCAGCTATTGGACAGGGGGGGTCAATGAGCAGTTCTTC. It specifies CASSYWTGGVNEQFF. The full variable domain, in which reference TRBV7-8 and TRBJ2-1 provide the parts outside the CDR3, is GAGVSQSPRYKVAKRGQDVALRCDPISGHVSLFWYQQALGQGPEFLTYFQNEAQLDKSGLPSDRFFAERPEGSVSTLKIQRTQQEDSAVYLCASSYWTGGVNEQFFGPGTRLTVL.